The entry below describes one T cell receptor (beta chain). Its target is not known. These data come from a study of cytomegalovirus exposure and HLA in healthy donors. Whole-study context: Unique TCR beta sequences numbering 120 million or so came from around 180 million T cells in an earlier analysis. General study results and limits: Some highly shared sequence variants likely arose as a pipeline artifact. Most of the TCR beta V segments (in an earlier analysis) were productive either about 87% or about 30% of the time. When a later analysis compared HLA-associated TCR beta chains with equally common others, the HLA-associated chains turned out to be more clonally expanded and to have lower generation probabilities.

60 Vbeta and 13 Jbeta primers were used in PCR. Profiling relied on immunoSEQ multiplex PCR, and the TCRdb table lists in-frame clones only, not all of them. The data show 210,000 or so clones, roughly 90% seen once. The germline V gene has CDR1 MRHNA and CDR2 SNTAGT. The CDR3 is 15 residues long. Trimming removed 6 bases from V and 0 bases from J; junction bases left unmatched: 6. The sample consisted of PBMCs. The chain carries TRBV6-4 and TRBJ1-1; the match to TRBD1 covers 8 bases. This clonotype originated in a woman between 18 and 30 years old in good health and CMV-seronegative. This chain's CDR3 is CASRTGRGLNTEAFF. The CDR3 nucleotides read TGTGCCAGCAGGACGGGCAGGGGGCTGAACACTGAAGCTTTCTTT.